Listed below are T cell receptor beta chains from one sample, sequenced in a study of T cells in Graves' hyperthyroidism and ophthalmopathy. Each CDR3 protein gets one entry after TCRdb re-called the multiplex PCR reads with MiXCR. The table lists about 350,000 distinct CDR3 sequences, about a sixth of them singletons, with roughly a third in the top ten. The sequencing sample was made of blood. The receptors come from a woman younger than 45 with Graves' hyperthyroidism that later progressed to Graves' ophthalmopathy. The CDR3 runs from the conserved cysteine through the conserved F or W. The D gene is left open where the match is weak. Size tells how often a clone was seen (once, few, many) or the class of an expanded clone, and some rows leave it out.

D: -
size: many
V: TRBV28
J: TRBJ1-5
DNA: TGTGCCAGCATTACGGGGTTATCGCCCCAGCATTTT
CDR3: CASITGLSPQHF

D: TRBD1
size: few
V: TRBV18
J: TRBJ2-7
DNA: TGTGCCAGCTCACCACCAGGGGGCTCAAACGAGCAGTACTTC
CDR3: CASSPPGGSNEQYF

D: -
size: many
V: TRBV6-2/TRBV6-3
J: TRBJ1-5
DNA: TGTGCCAGCAGTTGGGGAACAGATAGCAATCAGCCCCAGCATTTT
CDR3: CASSWGTDSNQPQHF

D: -
size: few
V: TRBV11-1
J: TRBJ2-2
DNA: TGTGCCAGCAGCTCGAGACACCCGAACACCGGGGAGCTGTTTTTT
CDR3: CASSSRHPNTGELFF

D: -
size: many
V: TRBV11-2
J: TRBJ2-3
DNA: TGTGCCAGCAGCCGTATGGCGAGCACAGATACGCAGTATTTT
CDR3: CASSRMASTDTQYF

D: -
size: many
V: TRBV12-3/TRBV12-4
J: TRBJ2-1
DNA: TGTGCCAGCAGTTTTGTCATAGGGGGGCTGAGTCAGCAGTTCTTC
CDR3: CASSFVIGGLSQQFF

D: TRBD2
size: -
V: TRBV5-1
J: TRBJ2-2
DNA: TGCGCCAGCAGCTTAATCCTAACCCGACTAGCGGGGGCCGGGGAGCTGTTTTTT
CDR3: CASSLILTRLAGAGELFF

D: -
size: many
V: TRBV6-1
J: TRBJ1-5
DNA: TGTGCCAGCAGTGAGGGGGTGCGGCAGCCCCAGCATTTT
CDR3: CASSEGVRQPQHF

D: -
size: -
V: TRBV5-1
J: TRBJ1-1
DNA: TGCGCCAGCAGCTTTTACTACCGGGCCAATGAGGGGGCTTTCTTT
CDR3: CASSFYYRANEGAFF

D: -
size: many
V: TRBV24-1
J: TRBJ2-1
DNA: TGTGCCACCAGTGCTGGGAGCTCCTACAATGAGCAGTTCTTC
CDR3: CATSAGSSYNEQFF